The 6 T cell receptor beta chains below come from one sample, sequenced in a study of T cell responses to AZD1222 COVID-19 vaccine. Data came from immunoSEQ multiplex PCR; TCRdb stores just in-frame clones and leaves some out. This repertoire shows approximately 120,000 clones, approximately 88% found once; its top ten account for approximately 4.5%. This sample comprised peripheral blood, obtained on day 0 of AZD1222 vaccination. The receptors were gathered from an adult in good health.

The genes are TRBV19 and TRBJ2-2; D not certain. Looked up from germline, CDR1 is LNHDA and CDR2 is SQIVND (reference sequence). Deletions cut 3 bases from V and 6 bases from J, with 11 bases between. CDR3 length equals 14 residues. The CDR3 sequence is CASSILGFPGELFF. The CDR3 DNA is TGTGCCAGTAGTATTCTGGGGTTCCCCGGGGAGCTGTTTTTT.

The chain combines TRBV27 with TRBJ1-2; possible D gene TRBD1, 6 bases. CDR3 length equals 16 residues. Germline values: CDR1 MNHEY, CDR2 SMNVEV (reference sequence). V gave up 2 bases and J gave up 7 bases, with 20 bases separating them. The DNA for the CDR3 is TGTGCCAGCAGTTTAAAGTGGACAGACAAAAAGATTGGCTACACCTTC. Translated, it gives CASSLKWTDKKIGYTF.

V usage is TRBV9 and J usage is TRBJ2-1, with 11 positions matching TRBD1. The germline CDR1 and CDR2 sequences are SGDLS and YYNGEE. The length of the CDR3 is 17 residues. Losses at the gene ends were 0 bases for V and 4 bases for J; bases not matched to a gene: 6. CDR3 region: CASSVDIRDRGYNEQFF. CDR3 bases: TGTGCCAGCAGCGTAGATATCCGGGACAGGGGGTACAATGAGCAGTTCTTC.

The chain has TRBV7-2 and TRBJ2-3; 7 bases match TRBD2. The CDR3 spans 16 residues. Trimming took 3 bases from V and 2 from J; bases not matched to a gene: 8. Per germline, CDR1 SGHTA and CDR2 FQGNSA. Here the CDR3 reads CASSLERGRVTDTQYF. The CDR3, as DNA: TGTGCCAGCAGCTTGGAGCGGGGTCGGGTCACAGATACGCAGTATTTT.

This CDR3 reads CASSIGGLLGELFF. CDR3 nucleotides: TGTGCCAGTAGTATAGGGGGCCTACTGGGGGAGCTGTTTTTT. The J gene is TRBJ2-2, the V gene TRBV19, with D perhaps TRBD1 (5 bases). V lost 1 base, J lost 8 bases, and 11 bases lay in between. CDR1 is LNHDA, CDR2 SQIVND, per germline (reference sequence). The CDR3 sequence is 14 residues long.

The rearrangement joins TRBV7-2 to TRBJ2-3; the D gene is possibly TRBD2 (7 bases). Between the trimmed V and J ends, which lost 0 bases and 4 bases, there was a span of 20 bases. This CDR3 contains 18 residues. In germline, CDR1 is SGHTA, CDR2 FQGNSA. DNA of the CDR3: TGTGCCAGCAGCTTAGCAGGGGCAGGGCGGGGGCCGGCAGATACGCAGTATTTT. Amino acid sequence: CASSLAGAGRGPADTQYF.